The T cell receptor beta chain under discussion was sequenced for a study of cytomegalovirus exposure and HLA in healthy donors. CDR1 SSHAT and CDR2 FNYEAQ come from the germline V gene (reference sequence). CDR3 size: 14 residues. This PCR relied on a set of 60 Vbeta primers and 13 Jbeta primers. Profiling relied on immunoSEQ multiplex PCR, and the TCRdb table lists in-frame clones only, not all of them. Of 87,000 or so clones listed, 6% to 9% are singletons. About this clone: A read error may account for a junction end that differs from germline.

This sequence joins TRBV7-7 and TRBJ2-5, with 8 bases matching TRBD2. Specimen: PBMCs. The clonotype was recovered from a man aged 45 to 65 in good health and CMV-seronegative. This chain's CDR3 is CASNMGGLGETQYF. The DNA for the CDR3 is TGTGCTAGCAATATGGGGGGACTAGGGGAGACCCAGTACTTC.